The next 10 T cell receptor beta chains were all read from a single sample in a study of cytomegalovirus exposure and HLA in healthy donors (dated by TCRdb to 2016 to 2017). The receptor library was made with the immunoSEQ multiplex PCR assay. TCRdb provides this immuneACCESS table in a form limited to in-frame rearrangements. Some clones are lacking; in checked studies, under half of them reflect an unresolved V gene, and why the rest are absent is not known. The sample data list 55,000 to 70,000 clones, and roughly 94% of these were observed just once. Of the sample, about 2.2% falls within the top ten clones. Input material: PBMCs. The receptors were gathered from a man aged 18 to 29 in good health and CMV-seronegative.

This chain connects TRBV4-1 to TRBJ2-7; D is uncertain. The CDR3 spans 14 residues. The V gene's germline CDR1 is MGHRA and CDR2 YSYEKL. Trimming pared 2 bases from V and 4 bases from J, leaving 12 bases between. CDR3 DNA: TGCGCCAGCAGCCAAACCCAGGATAGTTACGAGCAGTACTTC. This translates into CASSQTQDSYEQYF.

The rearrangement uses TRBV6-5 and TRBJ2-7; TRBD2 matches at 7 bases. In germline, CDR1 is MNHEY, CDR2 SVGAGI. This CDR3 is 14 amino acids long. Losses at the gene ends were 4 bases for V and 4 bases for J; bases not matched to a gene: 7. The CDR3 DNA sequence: TGTGCCAGCAGTTTCGCGGGAGAGGTTTACGAGCAGTACTTC. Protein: CASSFAGEVYEQYF.

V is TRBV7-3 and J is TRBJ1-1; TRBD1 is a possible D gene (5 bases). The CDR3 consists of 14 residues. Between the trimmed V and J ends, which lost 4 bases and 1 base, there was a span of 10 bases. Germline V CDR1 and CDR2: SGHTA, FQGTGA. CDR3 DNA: TGTGCCAGCAGCTCCTCCAGGGAGAACACTGAAGCTTTCTTT. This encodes CASSSSRENTEAFF.

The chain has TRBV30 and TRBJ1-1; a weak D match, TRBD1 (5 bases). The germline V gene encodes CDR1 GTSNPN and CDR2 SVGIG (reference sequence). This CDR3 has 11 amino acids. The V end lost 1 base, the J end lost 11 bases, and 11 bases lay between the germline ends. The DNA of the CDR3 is TGTGCCTGGAGTGATCCAGGGAGGGCTTTCTTT. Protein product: CAWSDPGRAFF.

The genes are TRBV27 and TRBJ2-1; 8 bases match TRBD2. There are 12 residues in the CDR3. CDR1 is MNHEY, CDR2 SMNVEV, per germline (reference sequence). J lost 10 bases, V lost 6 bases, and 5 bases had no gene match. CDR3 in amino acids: CASSGGGREQFF. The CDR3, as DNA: TGTGCCAGCAGCGGGGGGGGCAGGGAGCAGTTCTTC.

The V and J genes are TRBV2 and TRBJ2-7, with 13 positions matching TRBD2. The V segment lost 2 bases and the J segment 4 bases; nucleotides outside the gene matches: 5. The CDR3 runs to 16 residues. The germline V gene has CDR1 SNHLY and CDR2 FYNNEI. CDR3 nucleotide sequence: TGTGCCAGCAGTGAAAGGACTAGCGGGAGTATTTACGAGCAGTACTTC. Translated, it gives CASSERTSGSIYEQYF.

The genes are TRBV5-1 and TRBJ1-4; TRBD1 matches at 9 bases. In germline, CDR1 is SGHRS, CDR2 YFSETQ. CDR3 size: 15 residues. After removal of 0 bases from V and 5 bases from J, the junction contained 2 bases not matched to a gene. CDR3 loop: CASSLAGTGNEKLFF. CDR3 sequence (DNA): TGCGCCAGCAGCTTGGCCGGGACAGGGAATGAAAAACTGTTTTTT.

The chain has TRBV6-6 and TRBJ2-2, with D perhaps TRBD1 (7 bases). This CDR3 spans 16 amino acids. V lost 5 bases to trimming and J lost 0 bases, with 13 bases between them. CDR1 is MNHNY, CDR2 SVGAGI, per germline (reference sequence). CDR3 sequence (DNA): TGTGCCAGCAGTCACCGGGGGACAGCGAACACCGGGGAGCTGTTTTTT. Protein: CASSHRGTANTGELFF.

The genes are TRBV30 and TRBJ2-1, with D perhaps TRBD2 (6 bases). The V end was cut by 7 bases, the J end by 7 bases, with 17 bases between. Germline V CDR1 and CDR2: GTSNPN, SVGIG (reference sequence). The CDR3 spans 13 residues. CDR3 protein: CALPGTGGNEQFF. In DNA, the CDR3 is TGTGCCTTACCCGGCACTGGGGGGAATGAGCAGTTCTTC.

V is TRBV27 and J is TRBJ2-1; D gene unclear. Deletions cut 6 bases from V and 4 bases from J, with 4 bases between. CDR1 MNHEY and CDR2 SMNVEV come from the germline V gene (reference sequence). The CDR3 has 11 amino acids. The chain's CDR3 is CASSKYNEQFF. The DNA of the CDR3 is TGTGCCAGCAGCAAATACAATGAGCAGTTCTTC.